This TCR beta chain was observed in a study of blood T cell repertoires in COVID-19. Study-level information: Researchers got acute and convalescent COVID-19 samples from the United States, Italy and Spain. Nucleic acid was either cDNA or gDNA, and it came from T cells, B-cell-depleted T cells, or PBMCs.

Authors' analysis steps: By means of reference gene primer amplification, nucleated cell counts were estimated. Some clones are missing from TCRdb's copy, which holds only in-frame ones; the method was immunoSEQ multiplex PCR. The D gene and trimming were derived from the DNA, and the V and J assignments and clone size from that table. The sample lists 140,000 to 150,000 clones, 80% occurring once. CDR3 size: 13 residues. In germline, CDR1 is SGHDT, CDR2 YYEEEE. Trimming took off 0 bases at V and 9 bases at J, with 12 bases between the two ends. This rearrangement joins TRBV5-6 to TRBJ1-1; D is ambiguous. The clonotype was recovered from a man between 65 and 85 years old who had recovered from COVID-19. Specimen: peripheral blood. CDR3 amino acids: CASSLGRGKKAFF. Written as DNA, the CDR3 is TGTGCCAGCAGCTTGGGGAGAGGGAAGAAAGCTTTCTTT.